One and the same sample provided the 8 T cell receptor beta chains below, sequenced in a study of CD8 T cells in Susac syndrome. An amount of RNA that ranged from roughly 0.45 to 1 ug was reverse transcribed with random hexamers. One entry per CDR3 protein results from TCRdb running MiXCR on the immunoSEQ multiplex PCR reads. Among around 230,000 distinct CDR3 sequences, 90% to 97% were seen once, and the ten largest hold about 0.095%. The sequenced material came from CD4+ T cells from PBMCs. The receptors originated from a human donor with Susac syndrome.

The chain is built from TRBV2 and TRBJ2-1, with 13 bases aligning to TRBD2. Germline lookup yields CDR1 SNHLY and CDR2 FYNNEI. The CDR3 totals 15 residues. J was trimmed by 5 bases and V by 5 bases; bases with no gene match: 3. The CDR3 bases are TGTGCCAGCAGTCGGACTAGCGGGGGAAACAATGAGCAGTTCTTC. The encoded protein is CASSRTSGGNNEQFF.

The V call is TRBV12-3 or TRBV12-4, the J call TRBJ1-2, with 7 bases lining up with TRBD1. The J segment lost 5 bases and the V segment lost 4 bases, leaving 4 bases of the junction unmatched. The CDR3 runs to 13 residues. CDR3 sequence: CASSYQQGYGYTF. As DNA, the CDR3 is TGTGCCAGCAGTTATCAACAGGGGTATGGCTACACCTTC.

The rearrangement joins TRBV4-1 to TRBJ1-2; D remains unclear. The V gene lost 0 bases and the J gene lost 8 bases, with 13 bases spanning the gap. The V gene's germline CDR1 is MGHRA and CDR2 YSYEKL. The CDR3 is 14 amino acids. This chain's CDR3 is CASSQESLLRGYTF. In DNA form, the CDR3 reads TGCGCCAGCAGCCAAGAGTCTTTACTCCGGGGCTACACCTTC.

The rearrangement joins TRBV29-1 to TRBJ1-2, with 8 bases lining up with TRBD1. There are 12 residues in the CDR3. Trimming cost V 6 bases and J 4 bases; bases outside gene matches: 4. The germline gives CDR1 SQVTM, CDR2 ANQGSEA. CDR3 region: CSVETGVYGYTF. CDR3 nucleotides: TGCAGCGTGGAGACAGGGGTCTATGGCTACACCTTC.

This rearrangement joins TRBV20-1 to TRBJ2-6, with 9 nucleotides matching TRBD1. CDR1 is DFQATT and CDR2 is SNEGSKA in the germline V gene (reference sequence). V lost 0 bases, J lost 0 bases, and 6 bases stayed unmatched. The CDR3 is made up of 18 amino acids. Here the CDR3 reads CSARDRGQGSSGANVLTF. As DNA, the CDR3 is TGCAGTGCTAGAGACCGAGGACAGGGGAGCTCTGGGGCCAACGTCCTGACTTTC.

The chain recombines TRBV12-3 or TRBV12-4 with TRBJ2-1; D may match TRBD1 or TRBD2 (5 bases each). The CDR3 has 16 amino acids. V shed 1 base and J shed 0 bases, with 10 bases lying between them. The CDR3 DNA sequence: TGTGCCAGCAGTTTAGTTTCAGGGAGCTCCTACAATGAGCAGTTCTTC. As protein: CASSLVSGSSYNEQFF.

The chain's CDR3 is CASSFGITPQETQYF. In DNA form, the CDR3 reads TGCGCCAGCAGCTTTGGGATCACCCCTCAAGAGACCCAGTACTTC. V and J are TRBV5-1 and TRBJ2-5; no firm D call. The CDR3 length is 15 residues. V dropped 2 bases and J dropped 2 bases, with 13 bases sitting between them. Germline CDR1 is SGHRS and CDR2 is YFSETQ.

The rearrangement links TRBV25-1 to TRBJ1-4; tentatively, D is TRBD1 (5 bases). Trimming removed 2 bases at V and 8 bases at J, with 18 bases between. This CDR3 comprises 16 residues. Germline CDR1 and CDR2: MGHDK and SYGVNS. The CDR3 DNA sequence: TGTGCCAGCAGTGAAGTAAGGCAGGGCACATGGGAAAAACTGTTTTTT. It specifies CASSEVRQGTWEKLFF.